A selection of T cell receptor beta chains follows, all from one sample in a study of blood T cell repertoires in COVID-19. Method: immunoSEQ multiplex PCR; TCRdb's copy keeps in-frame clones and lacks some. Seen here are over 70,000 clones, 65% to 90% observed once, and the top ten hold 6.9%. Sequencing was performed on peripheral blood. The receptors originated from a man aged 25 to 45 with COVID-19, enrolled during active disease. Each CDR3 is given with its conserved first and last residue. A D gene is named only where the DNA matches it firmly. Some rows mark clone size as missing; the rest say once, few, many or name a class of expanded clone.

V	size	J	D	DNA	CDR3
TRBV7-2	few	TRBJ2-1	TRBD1	TGTGCCAGCAGCTTAACCCGACAGGGGAATGAGCAGTTCTTC	CASSLTRQGNEQFF
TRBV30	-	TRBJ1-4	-	TGTGCCTGGAGTGTAAGCGCTAATGAAAAACTGTTTTTT	CAWSVSANEKLFF
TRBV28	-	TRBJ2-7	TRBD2	TGTGCCAGCAGTGGCGGACTAGCGGGAGTAGGCGAGCAGTACTTC	CASSGGLAGVGEQYF
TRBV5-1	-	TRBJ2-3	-	TGCGCCAGCAGCTTGGGAGCCAGGGCCGCCCACACAGATACGCAGTATTTT	CASSLGARAAHTDTQYF
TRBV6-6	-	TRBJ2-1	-	TGTGCCAGCAGTTACACCTACCCCGAGCAGTTCTTC	CASSYTYPEQFF
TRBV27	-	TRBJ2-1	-	TGTGCCAGCAGTTCGCAGGTGTCTAGCGCCCTGCACAATGAGCAGTTCTTC	CASSSQVSSALHNEQFF
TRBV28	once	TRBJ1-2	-	TGTGCCAGCAGGTCCGCGGGTGCAGAGAAGAACTATGGCTACACCTTC	CASRSAGAEKNYGYTF
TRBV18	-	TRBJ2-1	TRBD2	TGTGCCAGCTCACCAATGGGACTAGCTACCAATGAGCAGTTCTTC	CASSPMGLATNEQFF
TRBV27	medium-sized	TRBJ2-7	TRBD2	TGTGCCAGCAGTTATTCTAGCGGGGAATACGAGCAGTACTTC	CASSYSSGEYEQYF
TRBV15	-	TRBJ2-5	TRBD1	TGTGCCACCAGCGGACCTCTAGGGGGCGAGACCCAGTACTTC	CATSGPLGGETQYF
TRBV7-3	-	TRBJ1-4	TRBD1	TGTGCCAGCAGCTTAGGAGGGGGCGAGGAAAAACTGTTTTTT	CASSLGGGEEKLFF
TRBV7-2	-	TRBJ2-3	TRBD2	TGTGCCAGCAGCTTAGGGTCCGGCGGGAGAAGGACAGATACGCAGTATTTT	CASSLGSGGRRTDTQYF
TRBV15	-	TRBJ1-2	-	TGTGCCACCAGCACGGACAGCTATGGCTACACCTTC	CATSTDSYGYTF
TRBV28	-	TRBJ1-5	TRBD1	TGTGCCAGCAGTTTGGGACAGGGGGATCAGCCCCAGCATTTT	CASSLGQGDQPQHF
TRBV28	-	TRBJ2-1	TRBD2	TGTGCCAGCAGTATCGCCGGGACTAGCGGGTACAATGAGCAGTTCTTC	CASSIAGTSGYNEQFF
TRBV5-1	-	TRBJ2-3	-	TGCGCCAGCACCTTGGCCAGAACAGATACGCAGTATTTT	CASTLARTDTQYF
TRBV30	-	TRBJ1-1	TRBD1	TGTGCCTGGAGCTTCAGGGGGGTCATGAACACTGAAGCTTTCTTT	CAWSFRGVMNTEAFF
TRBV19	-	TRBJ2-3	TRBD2	TGTGCCAGTACCACCTTCACTAGCGGGAGCACAGATACGCAGTATTTT	CASTTFTSGSTDTQYF
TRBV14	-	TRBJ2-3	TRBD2	TGTGCCAGCAGCCAAGGGGCTAGCGGGAGGGCCTACACAGATACGCAGTATTTT	CASSQGASGRAYTDTQYF
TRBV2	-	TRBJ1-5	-	TGTGCCAGCACAACCAGGGCTTATAGCAATCAGCCCCAGCATTTT	CASTTRAYSNQPQHF
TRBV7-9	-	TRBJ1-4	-	TGTGCCAGCAGCTCGGACGGGAATAATGAAAAACTGTTTTTT	CASSSDGNNEKLFF
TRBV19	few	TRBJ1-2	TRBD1	TGTGCCAGCAGGACAGGGGGTGGCTACACCTTC	CASRTGGGYTF
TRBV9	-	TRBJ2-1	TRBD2	TGTGCCAGCACCCCGGGACTAGCGGGAACTAATTGGAATGAGCAGTTCTTC	CASTPGLAGTNWNEQFF
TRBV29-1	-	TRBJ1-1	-	TGCAGCGCCCCGACAGGGAACACTGAAGCTTTCTTT	CSAPTGNTEAFF
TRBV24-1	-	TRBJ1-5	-	TGTGCCACCAGTGATTCTACAGGGATAAGCAATCAGCCCCAGCATTTT	CATSDSTGISNQPQHF
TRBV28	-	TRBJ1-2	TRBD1	TGTGCCAGCAGGCAGCGGGACAGGGACGGGAGGCGCACCTTC	CASRQRDRDGRRTF
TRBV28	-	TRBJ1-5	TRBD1	TGTGCCAGCAGAATACAGGGGGCCGAGGGCCCCCAGCATTTT	CASRIQGAEGPQHF
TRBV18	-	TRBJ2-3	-	TGTGCCAGCTCACCATACCAGACTAGCACAGATACGCAGTATTTT	CASSPYQTSTDTQYF
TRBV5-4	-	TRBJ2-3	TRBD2	TGTGCCAGCAGCTTACCCCGGAGAGGTCTAGCGGGAGATACGCAGTATTTT	CASSLPRRGLAGDTQYF
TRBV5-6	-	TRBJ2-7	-	TGTGCCAGCACCCGGCCGCTGGAGGAGCACGAGCAGTACTTC	CASTRPLEEHEQYF
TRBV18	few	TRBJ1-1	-	TGTGCCAGCTACACCGGGGGGACTGAAGCTTTCTTT	CASYTGGTEAFF
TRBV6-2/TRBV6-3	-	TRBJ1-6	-	TGTGCCAGCAGTTACTCTGGCTCTGTCCTTTCACCCCTCCACTTT	CASSYSGSVLSPLHF
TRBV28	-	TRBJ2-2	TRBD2	TGTGCCAGCCCCCCATCCGGCCTAGCGGGAGTACCCGGGGAGCTGTTTTTT	CASPPSGLAGVPGELFF
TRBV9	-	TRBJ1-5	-	TGTGCCAGCAGCGTAGGGTCCTCAGGAGGTCAGCCCCAGCATTTT	CASSVGSSGGQPQHF
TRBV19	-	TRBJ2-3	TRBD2	TGTGCCAGTAGTATCAGGGTGGCTAGCGGGCGAACAGATACGCAGTATTTT	CASSIRVASGRTDTQYF
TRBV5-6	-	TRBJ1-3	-	TGTGCCAGCAGCTCGGGATTTCACTCTGGAAACACCATATATTTT	CASSSGFHSGNTIYF
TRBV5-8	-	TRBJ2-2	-	TGTGCCAGCAGCTTGGGGGACTTAAACACCGGGGAGCTGTTTTTT	CASSLGDLNTGELFF
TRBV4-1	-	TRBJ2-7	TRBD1	TGCGCCAGCAGCCACATCGGACAGGGCGGCTACGAGCAGTACTTC	CASSHIGQGGYEQYF
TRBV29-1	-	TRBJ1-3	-	TGCAGCGTTGTCCCCCGGCAGGGCTCTGGAAACACCATATATTTT	CSVVPRQGSGNTIYF
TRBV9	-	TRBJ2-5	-	TGTGCCAGCAGCGTAGCCCCTACCGAGACCCAGTACTTC	CASSVAPTETQYF
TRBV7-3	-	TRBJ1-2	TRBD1	TGTGCCAGCAGACTTTCGACAGGGAACTATGGCTACACCTTC	CASRLSTGNYGYTF
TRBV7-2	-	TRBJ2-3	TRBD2	TGTGCCAGCAGCATTAGCGGGAGAGAGATAGATACGCAGTATTTT	CASSISGREIDTQYF
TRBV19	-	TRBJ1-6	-	TGTGCCAGTAGGTCAGGGTCGACACCCCTCCACTTT	CASRSGSTPLHF